This record looks at one TCR beta chain sequence and its context. As yet, its antigen is unknown. A history of autoimmune disease or systemic immunosuppression excluded patients. This record belongs to a study of OX40 agonist ivuxolimab in advanced cancers. Study at large: Partial responses were achieved by three patients, one with hepatocellular carcinoma and two with cutaneous melanoma.

Profiled with immunoSEQ multiplex PCR; TCRdb holds only in-frame clones, not every one. The profile shows tens of thousands of clones, approximately 90% of them singletons. Regarding the study as a whole: At doses 0.1 to 3.0 mg/kg, CD4+ and CD8+ clones expanded.

The CDR3 length is 17 residues. The germline CDR1 and CDR2 sequences are SEHNR and FQNEAQ (reference sequence). V was clipped by 1 base and J by 0 bases, with 12 bases between them. The sequenced sample was CD4+ or CD8+ T cells sorted from blood, obtained in a trial of the OX40 agonist ivuxolimab. This receptor was identified in an adult with an advanced solid tumor such as melanoma, head and neck, liver or kidney cancer. This chain joins TRBV7-9 and TRBJ1-4, with a weak D call TRBD1 (6 bases). CDR3 nucleotides: TGTGCCAGCAGCTTAGTTGGGGGCCCGGCAACTAATGAAAAACTGTTTTTT. Protein sequence: CASSLVGGPATNEKLFF.